The sequence of this T cell receptor (beta chain) was determined in a study of cytomegalovirus exposure and HLA in healthy donors. Study as a whole: Tens of millions of unique TCRs from HLA-typed donors were held in an early data release.

Primers included in the PCR were 60 Vbeta and 13 Jbeta primers. Profiled with immunoSEQ multiplex PCR; TCRdb holds only in-frame clones, not every one. The repertoire holds 80,000 to 95,000 clones, roughly 79% seen once, with roughly 5.5% in the top ten. From germline, CDR1 is SQVTM and CDR2 ANQGSEA. The ends were cut back, 3 bases at V and 0 bases at J, with 9 bases in the middle. This CDR3 contains 13 residues. V usage is TRBV29-1 and J usage is TRBJ2-7; D may be TRBD2 (5 bases). The sample taken for sequencing was PBMCs. The source is a female donor in good health and CMV-seronegative. CDR3 DNA sequence: TGCAGCGTTGAGGACTTTCCCTCCTACGAGCAGTACTTC. As protein: CSVEDFPSYEQYF.